Sequencing of this T cell receptor beta chain was carried out in a study of shared clonotypes between healthy human individuals. How the authors handled the data: Junction-only sequences without quality scores were provided by ImmunoSEQ, so filtering was different. Only in-frame clones appear in the TCRdb table, and some are missing; sequencing was by immunoSEQ multiplex PCR. V and J calls and clone size come straight from that table; D and trimming were deduced from the DNA. The sample includes fewer than 3 million clones, around 90% of them seen just once. Notes on this clone: The target antigen is unknown.

Broader study findings: A small donor pool kept down the genetic and exposure-history diversity that was represented. What rarefaction showed was incomplete sorted-subset sequencing despite large depth. Larger estimated richness was generally recorded for naive subsets relative to memory subsets.

There are 14 residues in the CDR3. Per the germline V gene, CDR1 is SGDLS and CDR2 is YYNGEE. Trimming removed 3 bases at V and 7 bases at J, with 13 bases between. Sequencing was done on a sample of naive CD4+ T cells from PBMCs. Subset indicated: CD45RA+ positively selected. V gene TRBV9 combines with J gene TRBJ2-2; D is unclear. This receptor was identified in a man younger than 35 in good health. Some clones in this sample may be carry-over from other donors' samples. The CDR3 is CASSAELGYGELFF. The CDR3 nucleotides are TGTGCCAGCAGCGCCGAACTCGGGTACGGGGAGCTGTTTTTT.